This T cell receptor (beta chain) is from a study of Ad26.COV2.S vaccination and SARS-CoV-2 variants. Specified treatment: roughly 19 received Ad26.COV2.S at low or high dose, single or two shots; several received placebo; per-sample allocation not given. At day 63 after the first vaccine or placebo injection, samples were drawn. V shed 1 base and J shed 14 bases, with 15 bases lying between them. Germline V lookup: CDR1 LGHDT, CDR2 YNNKEL (reference sequence). This CDR3 is 13 amino acids long. Assay: immunoSEQ multiplex PCR; the TCRdb copy retains only in-frame clones and omits some. In the table there are some 320,000 clones, 85% of which are singletons.

The sequence derives from a person between 18 and 65 years old who received the Ad26.COV2.S COVID-19 vaccine or a placebo. The specimen comprised peripheral blood, sampled in a trial of Ad26.COV2.S vaccine versus placebo. The chain links TRBV3-1 (or the pseudogene TRBV3-2) to TRBJ1-5, with D unclear. In DNA, the CDR3 is TGTGCCAGCAGCCAAGGAAGAGCTCGGTCCAAGCATTTT. This translates into CASSQGRARSKHF.